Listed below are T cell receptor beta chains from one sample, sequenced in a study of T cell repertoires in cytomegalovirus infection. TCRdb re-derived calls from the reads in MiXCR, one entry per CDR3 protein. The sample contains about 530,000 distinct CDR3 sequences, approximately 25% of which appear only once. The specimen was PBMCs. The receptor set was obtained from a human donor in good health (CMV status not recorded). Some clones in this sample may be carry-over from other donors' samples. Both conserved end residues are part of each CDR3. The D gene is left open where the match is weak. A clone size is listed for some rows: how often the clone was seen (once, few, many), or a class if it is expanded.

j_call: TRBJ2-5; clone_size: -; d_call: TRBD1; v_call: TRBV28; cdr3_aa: CASSPDRAETQYF; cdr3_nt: TGTGCCAGCAGTCCGGACAGGGCAGAGACCCAGTACTTC
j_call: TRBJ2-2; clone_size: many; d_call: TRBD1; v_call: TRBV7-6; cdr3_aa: CASSSRQGAGELFF; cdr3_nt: TGTGCCAGCAGCTCAAGACAGGGGGCCGGGGAGCTGTTTTTT
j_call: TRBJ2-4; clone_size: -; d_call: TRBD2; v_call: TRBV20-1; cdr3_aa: CSAAIAGAAKNIQYF; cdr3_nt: TGCAGTGCTGCTATAGCGGGAGCGGCCAAAAACATTCAGTACTTC
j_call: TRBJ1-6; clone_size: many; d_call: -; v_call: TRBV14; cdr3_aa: CASSQESYNSPLHF; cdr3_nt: TGTGCCAGCAGCCAAGAAAGTTATAATTCACCCCTCCACTTT
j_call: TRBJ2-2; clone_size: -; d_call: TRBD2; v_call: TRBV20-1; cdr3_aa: CSARDRVIAGTNTGELFF; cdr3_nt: TGCAGTGCTAGAGATCGGGTAATAGCGGGAACGAACACCGGGGAGCTGTTTTTT
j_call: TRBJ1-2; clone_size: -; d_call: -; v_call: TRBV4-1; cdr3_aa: CASSQASSRGNYGYTF; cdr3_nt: TGCGCCAGCAGCCAAGCGTCGTCAAGGGGGAACTATGGCTACACCTTC
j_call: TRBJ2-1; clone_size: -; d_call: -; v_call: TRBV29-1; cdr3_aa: CSVESPISYNEQFF; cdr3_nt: TGCAGCGTTGAATCGCCGATCTCCTACAATGAGCAGTTCTTC
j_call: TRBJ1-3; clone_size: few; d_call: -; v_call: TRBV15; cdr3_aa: CATSSETGGTIYF; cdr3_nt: TGTGCCACCAGCAGTGAGACGGGTGGGACCATATATTTT
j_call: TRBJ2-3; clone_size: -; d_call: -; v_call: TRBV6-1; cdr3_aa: CASRQIGSTDTQYF; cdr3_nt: TGTGCCAGCAGGCAGATTGGAAGCACAGATACGCAGTATTTT
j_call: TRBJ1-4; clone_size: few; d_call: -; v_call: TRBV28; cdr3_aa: CASSFGQGREKLFF; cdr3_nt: TGTGCCAGCAGTTTCGGGCAGGGACGAGAAAAACTGTTTTTT
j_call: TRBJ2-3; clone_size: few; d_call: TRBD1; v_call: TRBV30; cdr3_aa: CAWSTQGGSQYF; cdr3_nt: TGTGCCTGGAGTACACAGGGGGGCTCGCAGTATTTT
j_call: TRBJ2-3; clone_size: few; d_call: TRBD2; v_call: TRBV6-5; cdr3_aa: CASSYSQTSGTTSTDTQYF; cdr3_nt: TGTGCCAGCAGTTACTCTCAAACGTCCGGGACTACCAGCACAGATACGCAGTATTTT
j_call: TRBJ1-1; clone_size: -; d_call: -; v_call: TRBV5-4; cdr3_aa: CASSLGGGVNTEAFF; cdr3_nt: TGTGCCAGCAGCTTGGGCGGGGGCGTGAACACTGAAGCTTTCTTT
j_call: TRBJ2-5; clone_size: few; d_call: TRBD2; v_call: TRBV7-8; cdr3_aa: CASSLGTSGRARETQYF; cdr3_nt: TGTGCCAGCAGCTTAGGGACTAGCGGGAGGGCCAGGGAGACCCAGTACTTC